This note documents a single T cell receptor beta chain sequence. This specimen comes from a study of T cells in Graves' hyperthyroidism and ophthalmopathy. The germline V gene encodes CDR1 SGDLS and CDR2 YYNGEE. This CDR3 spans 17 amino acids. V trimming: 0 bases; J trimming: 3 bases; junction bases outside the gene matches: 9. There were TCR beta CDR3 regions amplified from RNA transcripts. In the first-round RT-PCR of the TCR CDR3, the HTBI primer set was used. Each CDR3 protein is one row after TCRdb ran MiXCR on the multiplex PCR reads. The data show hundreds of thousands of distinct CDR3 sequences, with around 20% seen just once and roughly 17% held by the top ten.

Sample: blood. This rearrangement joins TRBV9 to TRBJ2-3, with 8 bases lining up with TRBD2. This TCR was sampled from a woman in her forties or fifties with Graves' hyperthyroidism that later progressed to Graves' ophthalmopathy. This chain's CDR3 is CASSVGRGRGATDTQYF. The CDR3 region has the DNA TGTGCCAGCAGCGTAGGACGCGGGCGGGGGGCGACAGATACGCAGTATTTT.